Listed below are T cell receptor beta chains from one sample, sequenced in a study of OX40 agonist ivuxolimab in advanced cancers. This table comes from immunoSEQ multiplex PCR, and its TCRdb copy is limited to in-frame clones, with some not included. The sample carries about 41,000 clones, about 90% recorded once. Sample: CD4+ or CD8+ T cells sorted from blood, taken in a trial of the OX40 agonist ivuxolimab. The receptors originated from an adult with an advanced solid tumor such as melanoma, head and neck, liver or kidney cancer. Each CDR3 is given with its conserved first and last residue. A D gene is named only where the DNA matches it firmly. The size of a clone is reported for some rows only, either as once, few or many, or as a class for expanded clones.

clone size,J gene,V gene,D gene,CDR3 DNA,CDR3 protein
-,TRBJ1-4,TRBV28,-,TGTGCCAGCAGCCTTAGGGGACTAAATGAAAAACTGTTTTTT,CASSLRGLNEKLFF
-,TRBJ2-1,TRBV7-2,-,TGTGCCAGCAGCCTCGAGAGTAGGAATGAGCAGTTCTTC,CASSLESRNEQFF
-,TRBJ1-6,TRBV6-1,TRBD1,TGTGCCAGCAGTGAAGGTCCAGGGGGCTTAAATTCACCCCTCCACTTT,CASSEGPGGLNSPLHF
-,TRBJ1-4,TRBV11-3,TRBD1,TGTGCCAGCAGCCCGGGACAGCATAATGAAAAACTGTTTTTT,CASSPGQHNEKLFF
once,TRBJ1-1,TRBV7-9,TRBD1,TGTGCCAGCAGCTTAGGACAGGGGGCCCGAGAAGCTTTCTTT,CASSLGQGAREAFF
-,TRBJ2-7,TRBV6-5,-,TGTGCCAGCATCAAGGGGTACGAGCAGTACTTC,CASIKGYEQYF
few,TRBJ2-7,TRBV27,TRBD2,TGTGCCAGCAGTCTCCGGACTAGCGGGAACTACGAGCAGTACTTC,CASSLRTSGNYEQYF
-,TRBJ1-2,TRBV7-2,-,TGTGCCAGCAGCTTAAGGACTGAGGGCCCTGGCTACACCTTC,CASSLRTEGPGYTF
-,TRBJ2-7,TRBV7-3,-,TGTGCCAGCAGCTTAACAGGAGGGACAGCCATCTACGAGCAGTACTTC,CASSLTGGTAIYEQYF
-,TRBJ2-5,TRBV10-2,-,TGCGCCAGCACGCACAGAGCAGAGACCCAGTACTTC,CASTHRAETQYF
-,TRBJ1-4,TRBV5-4,-,TGTGCCAGCAGCGGAGGCTTGACGGACCCAACTAATGAAAAACTGTTTTTT,CASSGGLTDPTNEKLFF
-,TRBJ2-7,TRBV10-3,-,TGTGCCACCGGGACACCGTACGAGCAGTACTTC,CATGTPYEQYF
-,TRBJ1-1,TRBV4-2,-,TGTGCCAGCAGCCCCCTGGGGCAGGAGTACACTGAAGCTTTCTTT,CASSPLGQEYTEAFF
-,TRBJ1-4,TRBV30,-,TGTGCCTGGAGTTGGGGAGCTAATGAAAAACTGTTTTTT,CAWSWGANEKLFF
-,TRBJ2-7,TRBV2,TRBD1,TGTGCCAGCAACTCTGACAGGGGGCGAGAGCAGTACTTC,CASNSDRGREQYF
once,TRBJ1-2,TRBV10-3,-,TGTGCCATCAGTGAGTCGAAGGTACGATTCATATCTGGCTACACCTTC,CAISESKVRFISGYTF
once,TRBJ2-7,TRBV18,-,TGTGCCAGCTCAAACGCAGGGACTCCTTACGAGCAGTACTTC,CASSNAGTPYEQYF
-,TRBJ1-4,TRBV28,-,TGTGCCAGCAGTTTGGCAGTTACCCATGCCAACGAAAAACTGTTTTTT,CASSLAVTHANEKLFF
-,TRBJ2-2,TRBV4-3,-,TGCGCCAGCAGCCACGAGATGGGGGACACCGGGGAGCTGTTTTTT,CASSHEMGDTGELFF
once,TRBJ1-1,TRBV11-3,TRBD1,TGTGCCAGCAGCTTAGTGGGGACAGGGTTGGTACGGACTGAAGCTTTCTTT,CASSLVGTGLVRTEAFF
-,TRBJ1-6,TRBV2,-,TGTGCCAGCAGTGAGACCATATCGGTGACAATTTCACCCCTCCACTTT,CASSETISVTISPLHF
-,TRBJ2-7,TRBV7-9,TRBD2,TGTGCCAGTGGTACGGGGGGGCACATCTCCTACGAGCAGTACTTC,CASGTGGHISYEQYF
-,TRBJ2-1,TRBV19,-,TGTGCCAGTAGTATACAGCGGGCCACGAGGGGGCAGTTCTTC,CASSIQRATRGQFF
-,TRBJ2-7,TRBV10-3,-,TGTGCCATCAGTGTGGATCCGAACGAGCAGTACTTC,CAISVDPNEQYF
once,TRBJ2-6,TRBV10-2,-,TGCGCCAGCAGAGATGAAGGCTCTGGGGCCAACGTCCTGACTTTC,CASRDEGSGANVLTF
-,TRBJ1-2,TRBV28,-,TGTGCCAGCAGCCCGCAACACTTCTATGGCTACACCTTC,CASSPQHFYGYTF
-,TRBJ2-7,TRBV11-2,-,TGTGCCAGCAGCCCCTTCAGTAACCGACTCTCCTACGAGCAGTACTTC,CASSPFSNRLSYEQYF
-,TRBJ1-2,TRBV4-1,-,TGCGCCAGCAGCCCGGGACTCCAGAGAGGGGGCTACACCTTC,CASSPGLQRGGYTF
-,TRBJ2-2,TRBV18,-,TGTGCCAGCTCACCACCGGTAGCGAGCGGGGAGCTGTTTTTT,CASSPPVASGELFF
-,TRBJ2-1,TRBV7-6,-,TGTGCCAGCAGCTTAGGAGGGGGTGGTAGCTCCAATGAGCAGTTCTTC,CASSLGGGGSSNEQFF
-,TRBJ2-7,TRBV18,-,TGTGCCAGCTCACAACCTCAGACAGGAGGAACCGAGCAGTACTTC,CASSQPQTGGTEQYF
-,TRBJ2-2,TRBV4-2,-,TGTGCCAGCAACCTCGAAACGAACACCGGGGAGCTGTTTTTT,CASNLETNTGELFF
-,TRBJ1-5,TRBV7-9,TRBD1,TGTGCCAGCAGCTTTCAGGGGGAAGATCAGCCCCAGCATTTT,CASSFQGEDQPQHF
few,TRBJ1-5,TRBV2,TRBD1,TGTGCCAGCCGTTGGACAGGGGCGTTTCAGCCCCAGCATTTT,CASRWTGAFQPQHF
once,TRBJ2-2,TRBV7-9,-,TGTGCCAGCAGCTTAGATCTCGGCACCGGGGAGCTGTTTTTT,CASSLDLGTGELFF
-,TRBJ2-5,TRBV5-4,-,TGTGCCAGCAGCTCAGGTAGCTCCCAAGAGACCCAGTACTTC,CASSSGSSQETQYF